Listed here are 25 T cell receptor beta chains from one sample, sequenced in a study of control samples from healthy donors and cancer patients. The repertoire was sequenced with immunoSEQ multiplex PCR; TCRdb's copy has only in-frame clones and lacks some. The sample contains roughly 69,000 clones, 75% to 85% of which appear only once. The sequencing sample was made of blood. These receptors originate from a man in his fifties or sixties in good health.

The chain joins TRBV6-5 to TRBJ2-5, with 10 bases aligning to TRBD2. In germline, CDR1 is MNHEY, CDR2 SVGAGI. CDR3 length equals 16 residues. The V and J ends lost 0 bases and 2 bases, in that order; junction bases with no gene match: 3. CDR3 protein: CASSYSSGRGQETQYF. The DNA of the CDR3 is TGTGCCAGCAGTTACTCGAGCGGGAGGGGACAAGAGACCCAGTACTTC.

The V call is TRBV30, the J call TRBJ2-3, with TRBD2 as a possible D gene (5 bases). From germline, CDR1 is GTSNPN and CDR2 SVGIG (reference sequence). V gave up 2 bases and J gave up 2 bases, with 11 bases separating them. The CDR3 runs 14 residues. In nucleotides, the CDR3 is TGTGCCTGGAGTCCCAGCGGAATCACAGATACGCAGTATTTT. It encodes CAWSPSGITDTQYF.

The chain uses TRBV3-1 (or the pseudogene TRBV3-2) and TRBJ1-1; D gene uncertain. V was cut by 0 bases and J by 4 bases, with 9 bases left in between. Germline V CDR1 and CDR2: LGHDT, YNNKEL (reference sequence). The CDR3 contains 14 residues. The CDR3 region has the DNA TGTGCCAGCAGCCAAGATGCTGGCGGCACTGAAGCTTTCTTT. Protein: CASSQDAGGTEAFF.

The chain couples TRBV4-2 to TRBJ2-7; 10 bases match TRBD1. Trimming removed 1 base from V and 2 bases from J; junction bases left unmatched: 2. There are 15 residues in the CDR3. From germline, CDR1 is LGHNA and CDR2 YNFKEQ. CDR3 in DNA: TGTGCCAGCAGCCAAGGGACAGGGGGTGCCTACGAGCAGTACTTC. This translates into CASSQGTGGAYEQYF.

CDR3 sequence reads: CASSPPGQGSTGELFF. CDR3 bases: TGTGCCAGCAGTCCCCCGGGACAGGGGAGCACCGGGGAGCTGTTTTTT. The chain uses TRBV28 and TRBJ2-2; 10 bases match TRBD1. This CDR3 spans 16 amino acids. V shed 5 bases, J shed 4 bases, and the junction held 7 bases outside the gene matches. Looked up from germline, CDR1 is MDHEN and CDR2 is SYDVKM.

This clone is a singleton in its sample. This chain connects TRBV5-6 to TRBJ1-2; D ambiguous. CDR1 is SGHDT, CDR2 YYEEEE, per germline. There are 13 residues in the CDR3. With 5 bases removed from V and 8 bases from J, the gap between germline ends came to 16 bases. CDR3 nucleotides: TGTGCCAGCAGTCTCCCCCCGGGAAGGGGCTACACCTTC. Its translation: CASSLPPGRGYTF.

This clone has a single count. CDR3 in amino acids: CASSQAPGLAGRGTYNEQFF. DNA of the CDR3: TGTGCCAGCAGCCAAGCACCGGGACTAGCGGGACGAGGCACCTACAATGAGCAGTTCTTC. This chain links TRBV3-1 (or the pseudogene TRBV3-2) with TRBJ2-1, with 13 bases identical to TRBD2. The junction had 11 bases not matched to a gene; V was cut back by 1 base and J by 2 bases. Germline V lookup: CDR1 LGHDT, CDR2 YNNKEL (reference sequence). This CDR3 comprises 20 residues.

This chain links TRBV5-1 with TRBJ2-5; 11 bases are a match to TRBD2. Germline lookup yields CDR1 SGHRS and CDR2 YFSETQ. J gave up 1 base and V 2 bases, and 1 base lay outside the gene matches. The CDR3 has 15 amino acids. The CDR3 reads CASSFSGRAQETQYF. CDR3 coding DNA: TGCGCCAGCAGCTTTAGCGGGAGGGCCCAAGAGACCCAGTACTTC.

V gene TRBV7-9 combines with J gene TRBJ2-7; D might be TRBD1 (6 bases). The germline CDR1 and CDR2 sequences are SEHNR and FQNEAQ (reference sequence). This CDR3 is built from 14 residues. The V end lost 5 bases, the J end lost 0 bases, and 11 bases lay between the germline ends. DNA for the CDR3: TGTGCCAGCAGCCCTGGGACATACTCCTACGAGCAGTACTTC. This sequence encodes CASSPGTYSYEQYF.

This rearrangement joins TRBV11-2 to TRBJ1-6; TRBD1 agrees at 10 bases. This CDR3 contains 17 residues. V dropped 3 bases and J dropped 7; count of bases not matched to a gene: 9. Germline V gives CDR1 SGHAT, CDR2 FQNNGV. The CDR3 DNA reads as TGTGCCAGCAGCTTCCAGGGCGGGACAGGGGTCAATTCACCCCTCCACTTT. It encodes CASSFQGGTGVNSPLHF.

The chain has TRBV24-1 and TRBJ2-1; 9 nucleotides align to TRBD2. CDR1 is KGHDR, CDR2 SFDVKD, per germline. V lost 4 bases and J lost 7; bases outside the gene matches: 16. This CDR3 comprises 18 residues. In DNA form, the CDR3 reads TGTGCCACCAGTGACCCTAGGCGGCGGGAGGGCCGGGTTAATGAGCAGTTCTTC. Amino acids: CATSDPRRREGRVNEQFF.

V gene TRBV27 combines with J gene TRBJ2-5; 7 bases are shared with TRBD1. CDR3 size: 17 residues. Per germline, CDR1 MNHEY and CDR2 SMNVEV (reference sequence). The ends lost 2 bases at V and 2 bases at J; junction bases unmatched: 11. CDR3 loop: CASSLTLRDRVQETQYF. The CDR3 bases are TGTGCCAGCAGTTTAACCCTTCGCGACAGGGTACAAGAGACCCAGTACTTC.

The rearrangement links TRBV5-1 to TRBJ2-3, with a tentative D call TRBD1 (5 bases). Trimming took 8 bases from V and 2 from J, leaving 15 bases between them. Germline V gives CDR1 SGHRS, CDR2 YFSETQ. The CDR3 has 14 residues. The chain's CDR3 is CASTPDRNTDTQYF. The CDR3 nucleotides are TGCGCCAGTACCCCCGACAGAAACACAGATACGCAGTATTTT.

This sequence joins TRBV7-9 and TRBJ2-7; D possibly corresponds to TRBD1 (6 bases). Trimming cost V 2 bases and J 11 bases, with 22 bases left between them. The CDR3 has 15 amino acids. CDR1 is SEHNR, CDR2 FQNEAQ, per germline (reference sequence). The CDR3 is CASSLSQSPGAAEYF. CDR3 nucleotide sequence: TGTGCCAGCAGCTTATCACAATCCCCAGGGGCAGCAGAGTACTTC.

V gene TRBV28 combines with J gene TRBJ1-5; D possibly corresponds to TRBD1 (5 bases). Trimming took 6 bases from V and 6 from J, leaving 18 bases between them. This CDR3 has 15 residues. Per germline, CDR1 MDHEN and CDR2 SYDVKM. The CDR3, as DNA: TGTGCCAGCAGGGAGGACACTTCTTTCCCTCAGCCCCAGCATTTT. This codes for CASREDTSFPQPQHF.

The chain employs TRBV4-1 and TRBJ2-7; D gene uncertain. Deletions cut 3 bases from V and 2 bases from J, with 8 bases between. This CDR3 contains 13 residues. The V gene's germline CDR1 is MGHRA and CDR2 YSYEKL. The CDR3 reads CASSHETPYEQYF. CDR3 in DNA: TGCGCCAGCAGCCATGAGACCCCCTACGAGCAGTACTTC.

The gene calls are TRBV4-1 and TRBJ2-7; D ambiguous. V was shortened by 0 bases and J by 2 bases, with 14 bases between the two germline ends. Germline-derived CDR1 and CDR2 are MGHRA and YSYEKL. The length of the CDR3 is 16 residues. This CDR3 is CASSQEMAVRPYEQYF. CDR3 DNA sequence: TGCGCCAGCAGCCAAGAAATGGCAGTAAGGCCCTACGAGCAGTACTTC.

The rearrangement links TRBV5-1 to TRBJ2-1; 9 nucleotides align to TRBD1. Germline trimming cut 3 bases from V and 6 bases from J; bases unmatched to any gene: 10. CDR3 size: 16 residues. Per the germline V gene, CDR1 is SGHRS and CDR2 is YFSETQ. CDR3: CASSSFMGQGGNEQFF. The CDR3 coding sequence is TGCGCCAGCAGCTCTTTTATGGGACAGGGTGGCAATGAGCAGTTCTTC.

The chain combines TRBV2 with TRBJ1-2, with D unresolved. Germline CDR1 and CDR2: SNHLY and FYNNEI. This CDR3 is built from 13 residues. V lost 6 bases, J lost 0 bases, and 8 bases lay in between. This CDR3 reads CASRWAANYGYTF. CDR3 in DNA: TGTGCCAGCAGGTGGGCGGCTAACTATGGCTACACCTTC.

V gene TRBV7-9 combines with J gene TRBJ1-1; possibly TRBD1 for D (6 bases). CDR1 is SEHNR and CDR2 is FQNEAQ in the germline V gene (reference sequence). V shed 4 bases and J shed 1 base, with 13 bases lying between them. The CDR3 extends over 15 amino acids. CDR3: CASSSRTAQNTEAFF. As DNA, the CDR3 is TGTGCCAGCAGCTCCCGGACAGCTCAGAACACTGAAGCTTTCTTT.

CDR3: CASSPGTGGNYGYTF. The CDR3 DNA is TGTGCCAGCAGCCCTGGGACAGGGGGTAACTATGGCTACACCTTC. V gene TRBV7-3 combines with J gene TRBJ1-2; TRBD1 aligns across 11 bases. CDR1 is SGHTA, CDR2 FQGTGA, per germline. The CDR3 spans 15 residues. V was pared by 5 bases and J by 1 base, with 3 bases of the junction left unmatched.

CDR3 sequence: CASSYLLTDSYNEQFF. CDR3 DNA: TGTGCCAGCAGTTACCTATTGACAGACTCCTACAATGAGCAGTTCTTC. This rearrangement joins TRBV6-5 to TRBJ2-1, with D perhaps TRBD1 (5 bases). Germline V lookup: CDR1 MNHEY, CDR2 SVGAGI. The V end was cut by 2 bases, the J end by 0 bases, with 11 bases between. The CDR3 runs 16 residues.

On this clone itself: Other nucleotide sequences in the sample specify the same CDR3. The gene calls are TRBV28 and TRBJ1-2; 9 bases fit TRBD1. After removal of 4 bases from V and 2 bases from J, the junction contained 5 bases not matched to a gene. The CDR3 is 15 amino acids. Germline V gives CDR1 MDHEN, CDR2 SYDVKM. Here the CDR3 DNA reads TGTGCCAGCAGTTCAGGACAGGGGAGGAACTATGGCTACACCTTC. Protein sequence: CASSSGQGRNYGYTF.

The rearrangement links TRBV6-6 to TRBJ2-1, with 9 bases identical to TRBD1. Germline V lookup: CDR1 MNHNY, CDR2 SVGAGI (reference sequence). V was pared by 8 bases and J by 6 bases, with 8 bases of the junction left unmatched. The length of the CDR3 is 14 residues. The CDR3 loop reads CASSNRGRSNEQFF. In DNA, the CDR3 is TGTGCCAGCTCTAACAGGGGGCGAAGCAATGAGCAGTTCTTC.

J is TRBJ2-6 and V is TRBV5-1, with no clear D. Germline CDR1 SGHRS, CDR2 YFSETQ. V lost 4 bases and J lost 0, with 8 bases in between. The CDR3 has 15 amino acids. The DNA of the CDR3 is TGCGCCAGCAGCCCGCAGAGCTCTGGGGCCAACGTCCTGACTTTC. This sequence encodes CASSPQSSGANVLTF.